The rows below give T cell receptor beta chains drawn from one sample of a study of blood T cell repertoires in COVID-19. Generated by immunoSEQ multiplex PCR, the TCRdb table keeps only in-frame clones and is missing some. The sample consists of tens of thousands of clones, about 74% of them appearing once. Sample: peripheral blood. Source of these receptors: a man aged 65-85 years with COVID-19, enrolled during active disease. Each CDR3 is given with its conserved first and last residue. Fields, in order: J gene, V gene, clone size, CDR3 protein. A clone size is listed for some rows: how often the clone was seen (once, few, many), or a class if it is expanded.

>TRBJ1-4|TRBV29-1|.
CSVLGGSEKLFF
>TRBJ2-7|TRBV27|.
CASRSIYGTSGFRYEQYF
>TRBJ2-7|TRBV6-5|.
CASRNPGLTYYEQYF
>TRBJ2-7|TRBV6-2/TRBV6-3|once
CASSYSGLAGLAAEQYF
>TRBJ1-5|TRBV18|.
CASSPNPGTGGAGAQHF
>TRBJ2-1|TRBV18|.
CASSPSTGTSGRGAYNEQFF
>TRBJ2-1|TRBV9|.
CASSTFLAGGFDEQFF
>TRBJ1-2|TRBV2|.
CASSGGPGYGYTF
>TRBJ1-5|TRBV5-1|medium-sized
CASSFGGDNQPQHF
>TRBJ2-2|TRBV9|.
CASSQGREADTGELFF
>TRBJ2-2|TRBV29-1|few
CSVVKGQGFTGELFF
>TRBJ2-7|TRBV27|.
CASSFIGGGPLEQYF
>TRBJ1-2|TRBV27|.
CASSFGTGGTGYTF
>TRBJ1-5|TRBV5-6|.
CASSPYRGGSEQPQHF
>TRBJ2-4|TRBV15|.
CATSREWFARGKNIQYF
>TRBJ1-6|TRBV27|.
CASSDRDRGYNSPLHF
>TRBJ2-2|TRBV7-2|once
CASSLSPLGVAGRAGELFF
>TRBJ2-1|TRBV7-6|once
CASSLEGYGGDEQFF
>TRBJ2-1|TRBV7-9|.
CASSLGGPNSYNEQFF
>TRBJ1-5|TRBV28|.
CASSFPRPGGQPQHF
>TRBJ1-2|TRBV3-1/TRBV3-2|.
CASSTWTGANYGYTF
>TRBJ1-2|TRBV19|.
CASSWRGYGYTF
>TRBJ1-1|TRBV5-8|few
CASSPGELNAEAFF
>TRBJ1-1|TRBV7-9|.
CASSFWTGGMNTEAFF
>TRBJ1-4|TRBV25-1|.
CASQVPGTGNEKLFF
>TRBJ1-2|TRBV7-3|.
CASSSPLESRGYTF
>TRBJ2-3|TRBV5-5|.
CASSLGLAGRTDTQYF
>TRBJ1-1|TRBV7-9|few
CASSLGVLNTEAFF
>TRBJ2-7|TRBV3-1/TRBV3-2|.
CASSLTGVTYEQYF
>TRBJ2-7|TRBV11-1|.
CASSLSTSGTYEQYF
>TRBJ1-6|TRBV19|.
CASRQTGVSSYNSPLHF
>TRBJ2-7|TRBV28|.
CASCRQAYEQYF